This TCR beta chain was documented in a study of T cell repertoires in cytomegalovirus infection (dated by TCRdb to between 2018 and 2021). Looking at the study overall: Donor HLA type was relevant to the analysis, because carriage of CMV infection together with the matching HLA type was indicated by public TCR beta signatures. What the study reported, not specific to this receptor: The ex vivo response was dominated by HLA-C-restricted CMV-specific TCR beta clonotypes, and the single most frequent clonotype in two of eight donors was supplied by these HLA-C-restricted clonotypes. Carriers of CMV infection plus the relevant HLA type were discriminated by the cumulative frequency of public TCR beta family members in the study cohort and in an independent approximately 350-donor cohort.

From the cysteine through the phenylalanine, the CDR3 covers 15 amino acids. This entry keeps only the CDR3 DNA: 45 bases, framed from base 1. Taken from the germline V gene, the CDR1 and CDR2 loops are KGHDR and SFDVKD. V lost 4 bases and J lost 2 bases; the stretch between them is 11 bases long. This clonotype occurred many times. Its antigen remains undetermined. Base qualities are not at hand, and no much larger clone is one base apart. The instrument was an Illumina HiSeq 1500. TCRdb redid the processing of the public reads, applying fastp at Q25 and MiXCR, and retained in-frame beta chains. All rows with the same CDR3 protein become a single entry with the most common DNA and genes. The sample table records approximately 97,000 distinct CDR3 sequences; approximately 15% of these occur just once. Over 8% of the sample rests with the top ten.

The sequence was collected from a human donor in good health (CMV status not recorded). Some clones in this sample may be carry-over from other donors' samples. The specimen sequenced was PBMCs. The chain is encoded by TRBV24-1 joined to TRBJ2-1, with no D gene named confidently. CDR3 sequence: CATSDPRRTYNEQFF. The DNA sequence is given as TGTGCCACCAGTGACCCACGGCGTACCTACAATGAGCAGTTCTTC.